The clone carrying this T cell receptor (beta chain) was seen only a few times. Its target is not known. Time point meaning: persistent/refractory GD, antithyroid drugs over 5 years with positive TRAb. Researchers made the TCR library from RNA that was extracted from PBMCs. CDR3 regions were amplified by Arm-PCR using iRepertoire HTBI primers to build TCR beta libraries. TCRdb reprocessed the multiplex PCR reads with MiXCR, giving one entry per CDR3 protein. The sample yields 650,000 to 700,000 distinct CDR3 sequences, about 30% seen once. CDR3 length: 13 amino acids. The V end was cut by 4 bases, the J end by 5 bases, with 12 bases between. Germline CDR1 and CDR2: SGHRS and YFSETQ. These data originate in a study of regulatory T cells in long-lasting Graves disease. Study results and caveats: Persistent disease exhibited a predilection for TRBV28, TRBJ1-2 and TRBJ2-5. Newly diagnosed patients shared 850 to 1,000 public clonotypes; persistent patients shared approximately 2,700. Analyses excluded thyroid tissue, covering peripheral blood alone.

V and J are TRBV5-1 and TRBJ1-1; weak D call: TRBD1 (6 bases). The source of this sequence is a female donor with Graves disease. The sequenced sample was peripheral blood mononuclear cells (PBMCs), obtained when the disease was refractory, from a patient treated with antithyroid drugs. For the CDR3, the DNA is TGCGCCAGCAGCGGGAACAGGGAGACTGAAGCTTTCTTT. It codes for CASSGNRETEAFF. The full variable domain, its missing parts supplied by reference TRBV5-1 and TRBJ1-1, is KAGVTQTPRYLIKTRGQQVTLSCSPISGHRSVSWYQQTPGQGLQFLFEYFSETQRNKGNFPGRFSGRQFSNSRSEMNVSTLELGDSALYLCASSGNRETEAFFGQGTRLTVV.